This TCR beta chain was identified in a study of CD8 T cells in ankylosing spondylitis. Study-wide results and caveats: The clones that were linked to disease were reported to be significantly enriched in matched synovial fluid samples from ankylosing spondylitis patients. Disease-linked clones bore a CD8+ phenotype and were relatively rare in peripheral blood. Ankylosing spondylitis blood appeared to carry a characteristic TCR beta motif of roughly eight highly homologous variants.

Ten or more counts support this clonotype. Its antigen is not known. With 0 bases removed from V and 3 bases from J, the gap between germline ends came to 19 bases. The germline V gene encodes CDR1 SGDLS and CDR2 YYNGEE. The CDR3 totals 17 residues. TCR beta libraries were made by quantitative 5'-RACE with molecular barcodes. TCRdb re-called the 5' RACE reads through MiXCR, storing one row per CDR3 protein. The sample yields some 130,000 distinct CDR3 sequences, approximately 9.7% seen once. The genes are TRBV9 and TRBJ2-7; possibly TRBD1 for D (5 bases). The receptor's source is a male donor with ankylosing spondylitis or in good health (not recorded which). The sequencing input was blood, either unsorted or a sorted T cell fraction (not recorded which). This chain's CDR3 is CASSVVERAGRLYEQYF. In DNA form, the CDR3 reads TGTGCCAGCAGCGTAGTAGAACGGGCAGGGCGTCTCTACGAGCAGTACTTC.